A selection of T cell receptor beta chains follows, all from one sample in a study of shared clonotypes between healthy human individuals. Using immunoSEQ multiplex PCR, the repertoire was profiled, and TCRdb retains in-frame clones only, with some absent. Altogether some 510,000 clones are present, 75% to 85% being singletons, with the ten largest covering approximately 13%. Sequencing was carried out using PBMCs. All receptors derive from a woman between 40 and 55 years old in good health. Some clones in this sample may be carry-over from other donors' samples. Both conserved end residues are part of each CDR3. A D gene is named only where the DNA matches it firmly. Clone sizes are given selectively: once, few, many, or a class where the clone is expanded.

V: TRBV11-2
J: TRBJ1-2
size: .
D: .
DNA: TGTGCCAGCAGCTTAGGCGGGGGAAACTATGGCTACACCTTC
CDR3: CASSLGGGNYGYTF

V: TRBV5-1
J: TRBJ2-7
size: .
D: TRBD1
DNA: TGCGCCAGCAGCGTTACCGGGACAGGGGCTGGGGAGCAGTACTTC
CDR3: CASSVTGTGAGEQYF

V: TRBV14
J: TRBJ2-1
size: once
D: .
DNA: TGTGCCAGCAGCCAAGATTCGTATGAGCAGTTCTTC
CDR3: CASSQDSYEQFF

V: TRBV10-3
J: TRBJ2-3
size: .
D: TRBD2
DNA: TGTGCCATCACCTCTAGCGGGACAGATACGCAGTATTTT
CDR3: CAITSSGTDTQYF

V: TRBV6-6
J: TRBJ1-5
size: .
D: TRBD1
DNA: TGTGCCAGCAGTTTCCCTACAGGGGGCGCCGGCCAGCCCCAGCATTTT
CDR3: CASSFPTGGAGQPQHF

V: TRBV5-1
J: TRBJ2-1
size: .
D: .
DNA: TGCGCCAGCAGCTCCTCCGGGACCGAGGAGAGACAGTTCTTC
CDR3: CASSSSGTEERQFF

V: TRBV13
J: TRBJ1-3
size: .
D: .
DNA: TGTGCCAGCAGCCTTGGGAACGGTTGGTCTGGAAACACCATATATTTT
CDR3: CASSLGNGWSGNTIYF

V: TRBV5-1
J: TRBJ1-3
size: .
D: .
DNA: TGCGCCAGCAGCTTGGATGGGGTGGTCTCTGGAAACACCATATATTTT
CDR3: CASSLDGVVSGNTIYF

V: TRBV7-9
J: TRBJ2-1
size: .
D: TRBD2
DNA: TGTGCCAGCAGCTTAGGCCAGGGACTAGCGGGAGGCGATGAGCAGTTCTTC
CDR3: CASSLGQGLAGGDEQFF

V: TRBV7-2
J: TRBJ2-7
size: .
D: TRBD1
DNA: TGTGCCAGCAGCTTAGGGACAGGGGGCGGCTACGAGCAGTACTTC
CDR3: CASSLGTGGGYEQYF

V: TRBV21-1
J: TRBJ2-2
size: few
D: .
DNA: TGTGCCAGCAGCCCCGACCTAGGGAAGATAGCAGAACTACCGAACACCGGGGAGCTGTTTTTT
CDR3: CASSPDLGKIAELPNTGELFF

V: TRBV27
J: TRBJ2-7
size: .
D: .
DNA: TGTGCCAGCAGTTCCAATCAGGGGCGCGGAAGATACTACGAGCAGTACTTC
CDR3: CASSSNQGRGRYYEQYF

V: TRBV14
J: TRBJ2-1
size: once
D: .
DNA: TGTGCCAGCAGCCCCTCGGGCCACTACAATGAGCAGTTCTTC
CDR3: CASSPSGHYNEQFF

V: TRBV14
J: TRBJ2-2
size: once
D: .
DNA: TGTGCCAGCAGCCAAGAAATCCCTAACACCGGGGAGCTGTTTTTT
CDR3: CASSQEIPNTGELFF

V: TRBV18
J: TRBJ2-7
size: .
D: .
DNA: TGTGCCAGCTCACCACCTGGGACGTTAAACTACGAGCAGTACTTC
CDR3: CASSPPGTLNYEQYF

V: TRBV30
J: TRBJ1-5
size: .
D: .
DNA: TGTGCCTGGAGTGTCTTCGATCAGCCCCAGCATTTT
CDR3: CAWSVFDQPQHF

V: TRBV19
J: TRBJ2-7
size: few
D: TRBD2
DNA: TGTGCCAGTAGCCGCCGGGGGACTAGGGGCGAGCAGTACTTC
CDR3: CASSRRGTRGEQYF

V: TRBV29-1
J: TRBJ1-2
size: .
D: .
DNA: TGCAGCGTGCGACAGGCGGACTATGGCTACACCTTC
CDR3: CSVRQADYGYTF

V: TRBV28
J: TRBJ1-5
size: .
D: .
DNA: TGTGCCAGCAGCCCAACTCCGGCGGATCAGCCCCAGCATTTT
CDR3: CASSPTPADQPQHF

V: TRBV9
J: TRBJ1-1
size: .
D: .
DNA: TGTGCCAGCAGCGCCCACATGACAGACGCGGCTGAAGCTTTCTTT
CDR3: CASSAHMTDAAEAFF

V: TRBV14
J: TRBJ1-2
size: .
D: .
DNA: TGTGCCAGCAGCCAAGATCAGCGGGTAAACTATGGCTACACCTTC
CDR3: CASSQDQRVNYGYTF

V: TRBV27
J: TRBJ1-5
size: .
D: TRBD1
DNA: TGTGCCAGCAGTTTATGGGGGACAGGGGTCGCTTATAGCAATCAGCCCCAGCATTTT
CDR3: CASSLWGTGVAYSNQPQHF

V: TRBV7-2
J: TRBJ2-5
size: .
D: .
DNA: TGTGCCAGCAGCTTAGGAGTGTTGGGGGTATCCCAAGAGACCCAGTACTTC
CDR3: CASSLGVLGVSQETQYF

V: TRBV15
J: TRBJ2-2
size: once
D: .
DNA: TGTGCCACCAGCAGAGAGCGGGGTAACACCGGGGAGCTGTTTTTT
CDR3: CATSRERGNTGELFF

V: TRBV19
J: TRBJ2-1
size: .
D: TRBD2
DNA: TGTGCCAGTAGTCAGGCGGGAGGGCCCTACAATGAGCAGTTCTTC
CDR3: CASSQAGGPYNEQFF

V: TRBV7-3
J: TRBJ2-5
size: .
D: TRBD1
DNA: TGTGCCAGCAGCATGACCGGGACAGAACAAGAGACCCAGTACTTC
CDR3: CASSMTGTEQETQYF

V: TRBV28
J: TRBJ2-4
size: .
D: TRBD2
DNA: TGTGCCAGCAGTTTGAGCAGAGCGGGGATAGCCAAAAACATTCAGTACTTC
CDR3: CASSLSRAGIAKNIQYF

V: TRBV28
J: TRBJ1-2
size: .
D: .
DNA: TGTGCCAGCACTCCGGACGGTCGGGGCTACACCTTC
CDR3: CASTPDGRGYTF

V: TRBV7-2
J: TRBJ2-5
size: once
D: TRBD2
DNA: TGTGCCAGCAGCTCGACTAGCGGCCAAGAGACCCAGTACTTC
CDR3: CASSSTSGQETQYF

V: TRBV18
J: TRBJ2-5
size: .
D: .
DNA: TGTGCCAGCTCACCGATGCCCCTACAAGAGACCCAGTACTTC
CDR3: CASSPMPLQETQYF